The 8 T cell receptor beta chains below all came from one sample that was sequenced in a study of T cell clonality in common variable immunodeficiency. Sequencing used immunoSEQ multiplex PCR; TCRdb keeps in-frame clones, though not all of them. The profile covers 30,000 to 40,000 clones, none occurring a single time. Sequenced sample: peripheral blood mononuclear cells. These receptors were taken from a person between 18 and 69 years old in good health.

This clone was counted many times. The read falls 3 residues short of the CDR3 end, and the missing part is taken from the germline J gene. The chain couples TRBV7-2 to TRBJ2-4; D remains unclear. The V gene lost 1 base and the J gene lost 2 bases, with 6 bases spanning the gap. Germline assignment: CDR1 SGHTA and CDR2 FQGNSA. CDR3 size: 14 residues. CDR3 region: CASSLDSSKNIQYF. The sequenced part of the CDR3 DNA is TGTGCCAGCAGCTTAGACAGTTCCAAAAACATT.

This clone has at least ten counts. The sequenced part of the CDR3 DNA is TGTGCCAGCAGCCAATCCCGGAACACTGAA. The encoded protein is CASSQSRNTE. The whole CDR3 protein reads CASSQSRNTEAFF. The V call is TRBV16, the J call TRBJ1-1; no reliable D call. Read data end 3 residues before the CDR3 end; the end is taken from the germline J gene. CDR3 length equals 13 residues. V lost 0 bases and J lost 1, with 3 bases in between. From germline, CDR1 is KGHSY and CDR2 FQNENV.

On this clone: The read gets to within 3 residues of the CDR3 end, and the germline J gene fills in the rest. The same CDR3 can be traced to other DNA sequences in this sample. The chain couples TRBV18 to TRBJ1-3, with D hard to call. This CDR3 has 17 amino acids. V was pared by 2 bases and J by 3 bases, with 17 bases between. Looked up from germline, CDR1 is KGHSH and CDR2 is LQKENI. The CDR3 DNA, read in part, is TGTGCCAGCTCACCATCAGCCGCGGTGGAGCGTGGAAACACC. This sequence encodes CASSPSAAVERGNT. The full CDR3 protein is CASSPSAAVERGNTIYF.

This clone was counted ten times or more. The sequence runs out 3 residues before the end of the CDR3; the remainder is reconstructed from the germline J gene. The genes are TRBV19 and TRBJ2-2; 7 bases line up with TRBD2. The CDR3 length is 15 residues. The germline V gene has CDR1 LNHDA and CDR2 SQIVND (reference sequence). J lost 5 bases, V lost 6 bases, and 9 bases had no gene match. The CDR3 is CASSRWGGDTGELFF. CDR3 DNA (partial): TGTGCCAGTAGCAGATGGGGGGGGGATACCGGGGAG.

This clone was seen repeatedly, ten times or more. The part of the CDR3 DNA that was read is TGTGCCAGCAGTTTGGGGCTAGCGGGTGGGAGCTCCTACAATGAG. Translating gives CASSLGLAGGSSYNE. The CDR3, in full, reads CASSLGLAGGSSYNEQFF. The chain links TRBV28 to TRBJ2-1, with 8 bases identical to TRBD2. The read ends 3 residues shy of where the CDR3 ends; the end is completed using the germline J gene. This CDR3 has 18 amino acids. The germline CDR1 and CDR2 sequences are MDHEN and SYDVKM. V lost 3 bases, J lost 0 bases, and 10 bases stayed unmatched. Full variable domain (missing parts from reference TRBV28 and TRBJ2-1): DVKVTQSSRYLVKRTGEKVFLECVQDMDHENMFWYRQDPGLGLRLIYFSYDVKMKEKGDIPEGYSVSREKKERFSLILESASTNQTSMYLCASSLGLAGGSSYNEQFFGPGTRLTVL.

This clone was detected ten times or more. The read is 3 residues too short to cover the CDR3 end, so that end is filled in from the germline J gene. The chain links TRBV6-1 to TRBJ2-3, with 10 positions matching TRBD2. CDR1 and CDR2 from the germline V gene are MNHNS and SASEGT. The CDR3 totals 16 residues. V gave up 2 bases and J gave up 6 bases; unmatched junction bases: 8. Here the CDR3 reads CASSETSGRAADTQYF. Incomplete CDR3 DNA: TGTGCCAGCAGTGAAACCAGCGGGAGGGCGGCGGATACG.

The sample holds many counts of this clone. Coverage ceases 3 residues before the CDR3 finishes, and the germline J gene fills in the end. This sequence joins TRBV20-1 and TRBJ1-2, with a tentative D call TRBD1 (5 bases). CDR1 is DFQATT, CDR2 SNEGSKA, per germline (reference sequence). The CDR3 contains 13 residues. Between the trimmed V and J ends, which lost 6 bases and 6 bases, there was a span of 17 bases. The covered CDR3 bases are TGCAGTGCGAGGGAGGGGTCGGAAGATGGC. Translated, it gives CSAREGSEDG. The CDR3 reads in full as CSAREGSEDGYTF.

This clone turned up a few times. The read is 3 residues too short to cover the CDR3 end, so that end is filled in from the germline J gene. The chain is built from TRBV19 and TRBJ2-7; maybe TRBD2 (6 bases). The CDR3 is 14 amino acids. V dropped 1 base and J dropped 1 base, with 8 bases sitting between them. Germline V CDR1 and CDR2: LNHDA, SQIVND (reference sequence). CDR3 in amino acids: CASSIGGLSYEQYF. The CDR3 DNA, read in part, is TGTGCCAGTAGTATAGGGGGACTGTCCTACGAG.